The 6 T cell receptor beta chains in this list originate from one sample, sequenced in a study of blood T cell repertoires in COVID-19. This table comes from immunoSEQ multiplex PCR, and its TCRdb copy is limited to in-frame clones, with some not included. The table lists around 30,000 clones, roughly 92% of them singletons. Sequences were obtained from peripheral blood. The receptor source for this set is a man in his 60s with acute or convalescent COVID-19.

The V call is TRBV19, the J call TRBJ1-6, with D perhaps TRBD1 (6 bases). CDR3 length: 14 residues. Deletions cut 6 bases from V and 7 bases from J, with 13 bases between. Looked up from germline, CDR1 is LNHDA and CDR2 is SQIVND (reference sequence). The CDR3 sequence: CASSEGQGNSPLHF. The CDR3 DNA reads TGTGCCAGTAGCGAGGGGCAGGGGAATTCACCCCTCCACTTT.

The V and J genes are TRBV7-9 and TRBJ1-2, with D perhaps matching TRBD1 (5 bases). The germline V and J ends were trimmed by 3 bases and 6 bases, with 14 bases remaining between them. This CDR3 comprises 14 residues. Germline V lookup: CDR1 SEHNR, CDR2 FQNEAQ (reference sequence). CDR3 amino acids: CASSFSRDWDGYTF. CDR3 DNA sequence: TGTGCCAGCAGCTTTTCTCGGGACTGGGATGGCTACACCTTC.

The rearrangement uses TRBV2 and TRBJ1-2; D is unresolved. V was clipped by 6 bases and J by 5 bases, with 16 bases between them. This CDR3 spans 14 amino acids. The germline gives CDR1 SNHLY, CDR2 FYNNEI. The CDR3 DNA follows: TGTGCCAGCAGCGCTTTAGAGGTCCCATATGGCTACACCTTC. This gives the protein CASSALEVPYGYTF. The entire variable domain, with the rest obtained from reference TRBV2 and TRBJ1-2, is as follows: EPEVTQTPSHQVTQMGQEVILRCVPISNHLYFYWYRQILGQKVEFLVSFYNNEISEKSEIFDDQFSVERPDGSNFTLKIRSTKLEDSAMYFCASSALEVPYGYTFGSGTRLTVV.

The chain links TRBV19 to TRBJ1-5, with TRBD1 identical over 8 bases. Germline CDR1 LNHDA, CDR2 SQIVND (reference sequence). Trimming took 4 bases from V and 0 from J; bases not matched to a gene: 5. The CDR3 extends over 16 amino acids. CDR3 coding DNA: TGTGCCAGTAGTAATAGACAGGGGAGTAGCAATCAGCCCCAGCATTTT. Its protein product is CASSNRQGSSNQPQHF.

CDR3 residues: CATSDPTSGAHAGANVLTF. The CDR3 nucleotides are TGTGCCACCAGTGACCCCACTAGCGGGGCGCACGCTGGGGCCAACGTCCTGACTTTC. The genes are TRBV24-1 and TRBJ2-6; 10 nucleotides agree with TRBD2. CDR3 length equals 19 residues. V lost 4 bases to trimming and J lost 2 bases; unmatched junction nucleotides: 10. CDR1 and CDR2 (germline): KGHDR, SFDVKD.

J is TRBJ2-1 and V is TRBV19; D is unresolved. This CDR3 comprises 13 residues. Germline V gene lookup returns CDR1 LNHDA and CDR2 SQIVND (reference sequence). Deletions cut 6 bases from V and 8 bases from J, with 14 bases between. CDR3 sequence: CASSRRTRDEQFF. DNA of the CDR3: TGTGCCAGTAGCAGACGTACCCGGGATGAGCAGTTCTTC.